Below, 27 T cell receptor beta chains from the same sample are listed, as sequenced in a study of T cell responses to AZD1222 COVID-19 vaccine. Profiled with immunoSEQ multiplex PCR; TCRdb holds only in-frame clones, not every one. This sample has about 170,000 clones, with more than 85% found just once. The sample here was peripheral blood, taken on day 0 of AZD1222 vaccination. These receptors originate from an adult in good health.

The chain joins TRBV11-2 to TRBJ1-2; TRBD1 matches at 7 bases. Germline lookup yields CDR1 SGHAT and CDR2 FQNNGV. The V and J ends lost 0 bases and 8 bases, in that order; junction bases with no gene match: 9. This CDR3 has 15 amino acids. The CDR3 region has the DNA TGTGCCAGCAGCTTAGATCGAGTAGGGGGCTGGGGCTACACCTTC. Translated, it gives CASSLDRVGGWGYTF.

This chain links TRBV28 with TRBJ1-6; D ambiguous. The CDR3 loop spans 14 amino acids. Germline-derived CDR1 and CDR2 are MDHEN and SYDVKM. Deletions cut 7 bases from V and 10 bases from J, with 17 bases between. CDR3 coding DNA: TGTGCCAGCAACATAGGAGGGCTGGGCTCACCCCTCCACTTT. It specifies CASNIGGLGSPLHF.

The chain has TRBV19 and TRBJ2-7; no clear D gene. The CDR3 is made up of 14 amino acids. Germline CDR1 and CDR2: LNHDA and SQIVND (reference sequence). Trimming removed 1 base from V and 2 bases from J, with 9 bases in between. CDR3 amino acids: CASSIALETYEQYF. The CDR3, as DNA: TGTGCCAGTAGTATAGCCCTTGAGACCTACGAGCAGTACTTC. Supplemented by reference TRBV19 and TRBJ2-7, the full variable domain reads DGGITQSPKYLFRKEGQNVTLSCEQNLNHDAMYWYRQDPGQGLRLIYYSQIVNDFQKGDIAEGYSVSREKKESFPLTVTSAQKNPTAFYLCASSIALETYEQYFGPGTRLTVT.

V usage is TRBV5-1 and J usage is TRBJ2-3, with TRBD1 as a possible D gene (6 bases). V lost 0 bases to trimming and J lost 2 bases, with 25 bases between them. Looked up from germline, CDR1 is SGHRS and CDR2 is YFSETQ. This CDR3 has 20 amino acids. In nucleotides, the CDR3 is TGCGCCAGCAGCTTGGAGATAGGCCCAGGGCCCAGGGGAGTCACAGATACGCAGTATTTT. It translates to CASSLEIGPGPRGVTDTQYF.

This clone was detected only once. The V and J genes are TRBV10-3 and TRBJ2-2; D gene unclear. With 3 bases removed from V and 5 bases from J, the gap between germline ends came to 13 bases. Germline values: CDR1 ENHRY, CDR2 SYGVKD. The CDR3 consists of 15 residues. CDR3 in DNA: TGTGCCATCAGTGACCCAGGCGATCGGACCGGGGAGCTGTTTTTT. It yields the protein CAISDPGDRTGELFF.

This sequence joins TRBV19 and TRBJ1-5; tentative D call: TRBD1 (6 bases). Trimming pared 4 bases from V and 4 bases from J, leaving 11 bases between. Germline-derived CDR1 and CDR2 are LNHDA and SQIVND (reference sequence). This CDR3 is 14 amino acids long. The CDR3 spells CASSTDRLNQPQHF. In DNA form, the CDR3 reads TGTGCCAGTAGTACCGACAGGTTAAATCAGCCCCAGCATTTT. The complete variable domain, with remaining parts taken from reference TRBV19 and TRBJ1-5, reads DGGITQSPKYLFRKEGQNVTLSCEQNLNHDAMYWYRQDPGQGLRLIYYSQIVNDFQKGDIAEGYSVSREKKESFPLTVTSAQKNPTAFYLCASSTDRLNQPQHFGDGTRLSIL.

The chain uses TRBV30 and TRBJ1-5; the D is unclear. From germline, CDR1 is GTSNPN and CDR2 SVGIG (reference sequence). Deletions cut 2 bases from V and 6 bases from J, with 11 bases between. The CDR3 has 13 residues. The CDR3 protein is CAWSSGGIQPQHF. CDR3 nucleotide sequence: TGTGCCTGGAGTTCCGGTGGGATTCAGCCCCAGCATTTT.

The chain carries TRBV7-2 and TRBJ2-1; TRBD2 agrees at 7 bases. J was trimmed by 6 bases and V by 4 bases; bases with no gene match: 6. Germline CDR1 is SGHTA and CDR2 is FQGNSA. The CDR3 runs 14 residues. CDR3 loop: CASSSWGRVNEQFF. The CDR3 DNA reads TGTGCCAGCAGCTCTTGGGGGAGGGTCAATGAGCAGTTCTTC.

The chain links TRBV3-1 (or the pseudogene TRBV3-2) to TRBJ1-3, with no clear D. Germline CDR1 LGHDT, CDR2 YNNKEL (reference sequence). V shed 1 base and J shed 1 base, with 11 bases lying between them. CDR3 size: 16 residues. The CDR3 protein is CASSQVGLWSGNTIYF. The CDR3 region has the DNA TGTGCCAGCAGCCAAGTTGGCCTTTGGTCTGGAAACACCATATATTTT.

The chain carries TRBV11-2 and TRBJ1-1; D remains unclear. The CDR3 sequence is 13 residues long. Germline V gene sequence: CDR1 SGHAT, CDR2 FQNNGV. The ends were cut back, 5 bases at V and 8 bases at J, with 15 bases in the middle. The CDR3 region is CASSRATGPEAFF. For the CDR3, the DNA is TGTGCCAGCAGCCGAGCTACCGGGCCCGAAGCTTTCTTT.

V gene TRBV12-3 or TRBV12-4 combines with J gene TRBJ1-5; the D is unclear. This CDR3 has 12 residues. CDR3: CQPLPGDQPQHF. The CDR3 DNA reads TGTCAGCCTCTACCGGGCGATCAGCCCCAGCATTTT.

CDR3: CASSVGLGTSGRHNEQFF. The CDR3, as DNA: TGTGCCAGCAGCGTAGGTCTTGGGACTAGCGGGAGGCACAATGAGCAGTTCTTC. This chain links TRBV9 with TRBJ2-1, with 15 bases lining up with TRBD2. The CDR3 loop spans 18 amino acids. Germline lookup yields CDR1 SGDLS and CDR2 YYNGEE. After removal of 0 bases from V and 5 bases from J, the junction contained 6 bases not matched to a gene. The full variable domain, its missing parts supplied by reference TRBV9 and TRBJ2-1, is DSGVTQTPKHLITATGQRVTLRCSPRSGDLSVYWYQQSLDQGLQFLIQYYNGEERAKGNILERFSAQQFPDLHSELNLSSLELGDSALYFCASSVGLGTSGRHNEQFFGPGTRLTVL.

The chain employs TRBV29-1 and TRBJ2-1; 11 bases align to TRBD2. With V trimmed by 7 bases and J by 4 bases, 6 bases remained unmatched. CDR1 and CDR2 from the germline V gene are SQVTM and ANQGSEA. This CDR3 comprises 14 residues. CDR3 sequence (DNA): TGCAGCGCCCCGGGACTAGCGGATTACAATGAGCAGTTCTTC. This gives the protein CSAPGLADYNEQFF.

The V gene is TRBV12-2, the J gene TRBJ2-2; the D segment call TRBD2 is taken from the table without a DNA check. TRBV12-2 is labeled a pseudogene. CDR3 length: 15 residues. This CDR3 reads CASRFTSGRSGELFF. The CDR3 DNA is TGTGCAAGTCGCTTTACTAGCGGGAGGTCCGGGGAGCTGTTTTTT.

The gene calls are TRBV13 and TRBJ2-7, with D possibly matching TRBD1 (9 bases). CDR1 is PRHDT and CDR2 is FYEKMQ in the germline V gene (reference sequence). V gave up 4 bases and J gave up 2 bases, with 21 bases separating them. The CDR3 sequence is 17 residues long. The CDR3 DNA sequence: TGTGCCAGCAGCTCCCGGGGGGGCGGACAGGGGACCTACGAGCAGTACTTC. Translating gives CASSSRGGGQGTYEQYF.

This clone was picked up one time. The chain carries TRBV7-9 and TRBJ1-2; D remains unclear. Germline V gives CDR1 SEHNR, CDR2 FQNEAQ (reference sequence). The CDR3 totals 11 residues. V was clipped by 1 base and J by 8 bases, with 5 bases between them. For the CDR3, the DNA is TGTGCCAGCAGCTTAGGCATGGGCTACACCTTC. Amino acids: CASSLGMGYTF.

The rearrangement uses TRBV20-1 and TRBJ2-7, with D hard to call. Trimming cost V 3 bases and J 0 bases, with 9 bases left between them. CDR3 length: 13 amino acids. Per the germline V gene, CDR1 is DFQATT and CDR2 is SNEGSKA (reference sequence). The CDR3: CSASAAGSYEQYF. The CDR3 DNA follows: TGCAGTGCTAGTGCGGCCGGCTCCTACGAGCAGTACTTC.

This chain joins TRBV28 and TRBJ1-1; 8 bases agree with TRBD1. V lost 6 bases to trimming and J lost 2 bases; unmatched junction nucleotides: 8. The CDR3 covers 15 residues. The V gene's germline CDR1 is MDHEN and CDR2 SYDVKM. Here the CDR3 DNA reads TGTGCCAGCAGCCGCAGGGGGCGCGGAAACACTGAAGCTTTCTTT. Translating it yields CASSRRGRGNTEAFF.

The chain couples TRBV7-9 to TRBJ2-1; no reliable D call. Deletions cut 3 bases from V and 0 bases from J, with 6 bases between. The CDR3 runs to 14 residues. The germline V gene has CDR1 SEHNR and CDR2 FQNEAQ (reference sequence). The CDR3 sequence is CASSFQSSYNEQFF. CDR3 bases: TGTGCCAGCAGCTTTCAAAGCTCCTACAATGAGCAGTTCTTC.

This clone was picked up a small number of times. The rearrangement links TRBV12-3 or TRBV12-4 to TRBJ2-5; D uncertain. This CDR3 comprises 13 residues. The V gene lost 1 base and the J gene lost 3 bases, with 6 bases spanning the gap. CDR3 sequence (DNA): TGTGCCAGCAGTTTAGAGGGAAAAGAGACCCAGTACTTC. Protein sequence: CASSLEGKETQYF.

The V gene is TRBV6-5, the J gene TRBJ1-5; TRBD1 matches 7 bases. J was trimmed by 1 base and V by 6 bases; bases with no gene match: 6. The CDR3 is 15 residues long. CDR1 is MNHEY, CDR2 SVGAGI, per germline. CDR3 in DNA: TGTGCCAGCAGCTATGACAGGGAAAGCAATCAGCCCCAGCATTTT. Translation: CASSYDRESNQPQHF.

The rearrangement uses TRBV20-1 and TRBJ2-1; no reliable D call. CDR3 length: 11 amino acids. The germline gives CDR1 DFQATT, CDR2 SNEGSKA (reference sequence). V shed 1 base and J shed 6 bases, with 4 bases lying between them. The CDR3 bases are TGCAGTGCTAGAGGTCTCAATGAGCAGTTCTTC. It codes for CSARGLNEQFF.

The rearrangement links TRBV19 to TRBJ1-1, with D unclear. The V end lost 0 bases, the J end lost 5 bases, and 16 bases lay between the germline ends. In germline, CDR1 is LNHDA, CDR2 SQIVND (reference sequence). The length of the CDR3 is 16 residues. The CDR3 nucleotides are TGTGCCAGTAGTATAGATGGAGGGATGGGGAGAACTGAAGCTTTCTTT. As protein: CASSIDGGMGRTEAFF.

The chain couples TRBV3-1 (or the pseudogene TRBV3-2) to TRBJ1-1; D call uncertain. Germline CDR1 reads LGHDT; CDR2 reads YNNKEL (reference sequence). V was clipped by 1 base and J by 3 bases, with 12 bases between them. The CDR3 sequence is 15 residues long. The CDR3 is CASSQGTFRDTEAFF. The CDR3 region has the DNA TGTGCCAGCAGCCAAGGTACGTTTCGTGACACTGAAGCTTTCTTT.

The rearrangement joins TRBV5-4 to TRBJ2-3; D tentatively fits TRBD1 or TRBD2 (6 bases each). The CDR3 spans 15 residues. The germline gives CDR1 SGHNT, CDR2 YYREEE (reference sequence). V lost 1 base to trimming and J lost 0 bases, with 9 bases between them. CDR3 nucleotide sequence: TGTGCCAGCAGCTTGAGGGGGGCTAGCACAGATACGCAGTATTTT. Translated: CASSLRGASTDTQYF.

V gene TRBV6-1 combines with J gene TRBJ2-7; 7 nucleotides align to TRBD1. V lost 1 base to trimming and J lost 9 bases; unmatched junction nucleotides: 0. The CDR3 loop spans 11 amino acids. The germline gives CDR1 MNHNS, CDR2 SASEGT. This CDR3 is CASSEGQGQYF. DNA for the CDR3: TGTGCCAGCAGTGAAGGACAGGGGCAGTACTTC.

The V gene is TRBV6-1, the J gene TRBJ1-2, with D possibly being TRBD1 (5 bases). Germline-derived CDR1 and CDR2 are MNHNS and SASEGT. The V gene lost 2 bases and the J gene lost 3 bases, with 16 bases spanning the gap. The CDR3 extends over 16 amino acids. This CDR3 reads CASSETARGDYYGYTF. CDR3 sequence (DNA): TGTGCCAGCAGTGAAACGGCTCGGGGGGACTACTATGGCTACACCTTC.